This T cell receptor (beta chain) was captured by sequencing in a study of cytomegalovirus exposure and HLA in healthy donors. In the PCR, 60 Vbeta and 13 Jbeta primers were used. The data were produced by immunoSEQ multiplex PCR, yet TCRdb's version contains in-frame clones alone and is incomplete. This sample has around 120,000 clones, with 55% to 75% found just once. The V and J ends lost 2 bases and 6 bases respectively, with 22 bases between them. This CDR3 is 18 amino acids long. The sequence came from a woman aged 40 to 49 in good health and CMV-seropositive. The V call is TRBV23-1, the J call TRBJ2-2; TRBD1 is a possible D gene (6 bases). TRBV23-1 is identified as an open reading frame with a role that is uncertain. The specimen sequenced was PBMCs. CDR3 protein: CASSQRGTGFLSAGELFF. CDR3 coding DNA: TGCGCCAGCAGTCAAAGGGGTACAGGGTTTCTGTCGGCCGGGGAGCTGTTTTTT.